A single sample is the source of the 9 T cell receptor beta chains below, sequenced in a study of blood T cell repertoires in COVID-19. Measured with immunoSEQ multiplex PCR; TCRdb has only the in-frame clones, and not every one. The table records about 330,000 clones, 92% of them present only once. The sample was PBMCs or T cells enriched from blood (not recorded which). These receptors were obtained from a woman in her thirties who had recovered from COVID-19.

This chain joins TRBV5-4 and TRBJ2-7, with 8 bases identical to TRBD2. Trimming removed 0 bases from V and 2 bases from J; junction bases left unmatched: 7. Per the germline V gene, CDR1 is SGHNT and CDR2 is YYREEE (reference sequence). The CDR3 is 16 amino acids. The CDR3 region has the DNA TGTGCCAGCAGCTTGGGTGGTGCGGGAGGTCCCTACGAGCAGTACTTC. As protein: CASSLGGAGGPYEQYF. Using reference TRBV5-4 and TRBJ2-7 for the parts outside the CDR3, the full variable domain is ETGVTQSPTHLIKTRGQQVTLRCSSQSGHNTVSWYQQALGQGPQFIFQYYREEENGRGNFPPRFSGLQFPNYSSELNVNALELDDSALYLCASSLGGAGGPYEQYFGPGTRLTVT.

The chain links TRBV6-1 to TRBJ2-2; TRBD2 is a possible D gene (6 bases). Between the trimmed V and J ends, which lost 5 bases and 5 bases, there was a span of 12 bases. CDR3 size: 14 residues. Looked up from germline, CDR1 is MNHNS and CDR2 is SASEGT. CDR3 loop: CASSMTSLTGELFF. In nucleotides, the CDR3 is TGTGCCAGCAGTATGACTAGTTTGACCGGGGAGCTGTTTTTT.

The chain carries TRBV2 and TRBJ2-7; TRBD2 aligns across 8 bases. The V gene end was trimmed by 8 bases and the J gene end by 4 bases; junction bases not matched to a gene: 4. Germline V gene data show CDR1 as SNHLY and CDR2 as FYNNEI. CDR3 length: 12 residues. In DNA, the CDR3 is TGTGCCAGCCGGGGGGGCAGGTACGAGCAGTACTTC. As protein: CASRGGRYEQYF.

V gene TRBV6-5 combines with J gene TRBJ2-1; D gene uncertain. V was cut by 8 bases and J by 9 bases, with 17 bases left in between. CDR1 and CDR2 (germline): MNHEY, SVGAGI. The CDR3 contains 13 residues. The CDR3 loop is CASRVRARGEQFF. CDR3 sequence (DNA): TGTGCCAGCCGGGTGCGCGCGCGCGGTGAGCAGTTCTTC.

This chain links TRBV28 with TRBJ1-3; D remains ambiguous. The length of the CDR3 is 16 residues. The V gene's germline CDR1 is MDHEN and CDR2 SYDVKM. Trimming left V 4 bases short and J 2 bases short, with 15 bases between. The CDR3, as DNA: TGTGCCAGCAGTTCCTATGGTAGCTCGCCTGGAAACACCATATATTTT. As protein: CASSSYGSSPGNTIYF.

V gene TRBV11-2 combines with J gene TRBJ2-7; 8 nucleotides match TRBD2. This CDR3 contains 15 residues. The V gene's germline CDR1 is SGHAT and CDR2 FQNNGV. With 5 bases clipped from V and 4 bases from J, the junction kept 10 bases outside the gene matches. The CDR3 region has the DNA TGTGCCAGCAGCGGGTCAGCGGGAGTCCAATACGAGCAGTACTTC. Translation: CASSGSAGVQYEQYF.

The V call is TRBV27, the J call TRBJ1-1, with D tentatively TRBD1 (5 bases). The CDR3 length is 13 residues. Trimming left V 7 bases short and J 6 bases short, with 15 bases between. Germline CDR1 reads MNHEY; CDR2 reads SMNVEV (reference sequence). CDR3 bases: TGTGCCAGCATGGTTGGGGAAGGGGCTGAAGCTTTCTTT. It yields the protein CASMVGEGAEAFF.

The V gene is TRBV7-2, the J gene TRBJ2-1; TRBD2 aligns across 7 bases. The germline V gene encodes CDR1 SGHTA and CDR2 FQGNSA. This CDR3 is built from 16 residues. Unmatched junction bases numbered 8, after V lost 1 base and J lost 5 bases. The CDR3 loop is CASSLVGGLGNNEQFF. CDR3 coding DNA: TGTGCCAGCAGCTTAGTGGGTGGACTAGGGAACAATGAGCAGTTCTTC.

This clone was observed a handful of times. This chain connects TRBV19 to TRBJ2-1, with TRBD2 matching over 10 bases. The V gene's germline CDR1 is LNHDA and CDR2 SQIVND (reference sequence). There are 15 residues in the CDR3. V gave up 11 bases and J gave up 7 bases; unmatched junction bases: 14. The CDR3 DNA is TGTGCCTCCCAGGGCCTAGCGGGAGTGTGGAATGAGCAGTTCTTC. Translated, it gives CASQGLAGVWNEQFF.